The clone carrying this T cell receptor beta chain was recorded once. TCRdb keeps only in-frame clones here, not all; method: immunoSEQ multiplex PCR. The top ten hold under 9.5% of the sample, which has roughly 130,000 clones, about 80% seen once. These data are taken from a study of blood T cell repertoires in COVID-19. Recruits, aged 18 to 89 years, lived in 24 US areas. Each participant's cohort was designated according to participant-reported clinical history. Two negative PCRs, clearance, or symptom resolution were required of recovered Cohort 3 donors. Germline assignment: CDR1 PRHDT and CDR2 FYEKMQ (reference sequence). This CDR3 comprises 15 residues. Trimming left V 2 bases short and J 6 bases short, with 14 bases between.

The sequence was obtained from a man aged 50 or older who had recovered from COVID-19. The specimen was PBMCs or T cells enriched from blood (not recorded which). The chain links TRBV13 to TRBJ1-5; possible D gene TRBD1, 5 bases. The CDR3 region has the DNA TGTGCCAGCAGCTTACGGGGGTTAGCTGGTCAGCCCCAGCATTTT. This translates into CASSLRGLAGQPQHF.